Listed here are 10 T cell receptor beta chains from one sample, sequenced in a study of OX40 agonist ivuxolimab in advanced cancers. Libraries were constructed by the immunoSEQ multiplex PCR assay. The table comes from immuneACCESS by way of TCRdb, which keeps in-frame sequences with V and J called. Part of the clones is missing from these tables; in studies checked, under half for an unresolved V gene and the rest for unknown reasons. Counted in this sample were about 72,000 clones; around 89% of them appeared once. The ten largest clones represent around 1% of the sample. The material sequenced was CD4+ or CD8+ T cells sorted from blood, taken in a trial of the OX40 agonist ivuxolimab. The receptors originated from an adult with an advanced solid tumor such as melanoma, head and neck, liver or kidney cancer.

The V call is TRBV7-9, the J call TRBJ2-5; a possible D gene is TRBD1 (5 bases). This CDR3 comprises 13 residues. The germline V and J ends were trimmed by 5 bases and 0 bases, with 7 bases remaining between them. The V gene's germline CDR1 is SEHNR and CDR2 FQNEAQ (reference sequence). CDR3 sequence: CASSRQNQETQYF. CDR3 DNA: TGTGCCAGCAGCCGACAGAACCAAGAGACCCAGTACTTC.

In this sample, this clone turned up once. The chain is built from TRBV5-1 and TRBJ2-6; perhaps TRBD1 as D (6 bases). CDR1 is SGHRS and CDR2 is YFSETQ in the germline V gene. V shed 1 base and J shed 4 bases, with 18 bases lying between them. The CDR3 length is 18 residues. CDR3 nucleotides: TGCGCCAGCAGCTTGCCCCCGGGACAAACGCGGGGGGCCAACGTCCTGACTTTC. Protein sequence: CASSLPPGQTRGANVLTF.

The chain uses TRBV19 and TRBJ2-3, with D possibly being TRBD2 (6 bases). Looked up from germline, CDR1 is LNHDA and CDR2 is SQIVND (reference sequence). This CDR3 contains 15 residues. Trimming removed 5 bases at V and 2 bases at J, with 14 bases between. CDR3 sequence (DNA): TGTGCCAGTAGTCCGAATAGCGGATACACAGATACGCAGTATTTT. Translated, it gives CASSPNSGYTDTQYF.

The chain has TRBV28 and TRBJ1-1; TRBD1 agrees at 11 bases. The V gene's germline CDR1 is MDHEN and CDR2 SYDVKM. The V and J ends lost 8 bases and 7 bases, in that order; junction bases with no gene match: 12. This CDR3 spans 15 amino acids. The CDR3 sequence is CASSSDRGLIHEAFF. For the CDR3, the DNA is TGTGCCAGCTCATCGGACAGGGGGCTTATCCATGAAGCTTTCTTT.

This clone was observed once. The CDR3 loop reads CASSPSAVIETQYF. Written as DNA, the CDR3 is TGTGCCAGCTCACCTAGTGCCGTTATTGAGACCCAGTACTTC. The chain is built from TRBV18 and TRBJ2-5; D call uncertain. Deletions cut 3 bases from V and 5 bases from J, with 13 bases between. There are 14 residues in the CDR3. Germline V gives CDR1 KGHSH, CDR2 LQKENI.

The chain employs TRBV19 and TRBJ2-2; no firm D call. Trimming pared 4 bases from V and 6 bases from J, leaving 9 bases between. The length of the CDR3 is 13 residues. Per germline, CDR1 LNHDA and CDR2 SQIVND (reference sequence). The CDR3 coding sequence is TGTGCCAGTAGTAGGGGATACCCCGGGGAGCTGTTTTTT. Protein sequence: CASSRGYPGELFF.

This CDR3 reads CAGQTGRNSPLHF. The CDR3 region has the DNA TGTGCCGGTCAGACAGGGCGGAATTCACCCCTCCACTTT. V usage is TRBV2 and J usage is TRBJ1-6; 7 bases map to TRBD1. Germline CDR1 is SNHLY and CDR2 is FYNNEI. V was clipped by 11 bases and J by 7 bases; unmatched bases: 8. The CDR3 contains 13 residues.

In nucleotides, the CDR3 is TGCGCCAGCAGCCCGACAGGGAGAACCTACGAGCAGTACTTC. Amino acids: CASSPTGRTYEQYF. The chain carries TRBV5-1 and TRBJ2-7, with 7 bases aligning to TRBD1. Germline values: CDR1 SGHRS, CDR2 YFSETQ. The CDR3 spans 14 residues. J gave up 2 bases and V 4 bases, and 6 bases lay outside the gene matches.

The chain employs TRBV19 and TRBJ1-2; D possibly corresponds to TRBD1 (5 bases). The CDR3 is 14 residues long. Trimming left V 3 bases short and J 7 bases short, with 15 bases between. Germline V gene sequence: CDR1 LNHDA, CDR2 SQIVND (reference sequence). Here the CDR3 DNA reads TGTGCCAGTAGTATCGCGGGGCAGGGATTTGGCTACACCTTC. As protein: CASSIAGQGFGYTF.

This chain uses TRBV19 with TRBJ1-5; TRBD1 is a possible D gene (5 bases). CDR3 length equals 15 residues. V was trimmed by 5 bases and J by 4 bases, leaving 15 bases between them. CDR1 and CDR2 from the germline V gene are LNHDA and SQIVND (reference sequence). CDR3 sequence reads: CASSERGLANQPQHF. The DNA for the CDR3 is TGTGCCAGTAGTGAGCGGGGGTTGGCAAATCAGCCCCAGCATTTT.